The rows below give T cell receptor beta chains drawn from one sample of a study of blood T cell repertoires in COVID-19. TCRdb keeps only in-frame clones here, not all; method: immunoSEQ multiplex PCR. The data contain under 90,000 clones, approximately 80% of them singletons. Specimen: peripheral blood. The receptors were gathered from a man older than 75 with acute or convalescent COVID-19. Each CDR3 is given with its conserved first and last residue. Fields, in order: J gene, V gene, D gene, CDR3 length, clone size, CDR3 DNA, CDR3 protein. The D gene is left open where the match is weak. Expanded clones get a size class; other rows say once, few or many, or leave the size out.

j_call: TRBJ2-3
v_call: TRBV5-4
d_call: TRBD2
cdr3_length: 15
clone_size: .
cdr3_nt: TGTGCCAGCAGCTTTGGGACTAGCAGCACAGATACGCAGTATTTT
cdr3_aa: CASSFGTSSTDTQYF

j_call: TRBJ1-4
v_call: TRBV25-1
d_call: .
cdr3_length: 13
clone_size: few
cdr3_nt: TGTGCCAGCAGTTACAGTCCTAATGAAAAACTGTTTTTT
cdr3_aa: CASSYSPNEKLFF

j_call: TRBJ2-7
v_call: TRBV28
d_call: TRBD1
cdr3_length: 13
clone_size: .
cdr3_nt: TGTGCCAGCACCGGCACAGGGGCCTACGAGCAGTACTTC
cdr3_aa: CASTGTGAYEQYF

j_call: TRBJ2-2
v_call: TRBV29-1
d_call: .
cdr3_length: 14
clone_size: few
cdr3_nt: TGCAGCGTCGGGTCCTGGGCGAACACCGGGGAGCTGTTTTTT
cdr3_aa: CSVGSWANTGELFF

j_call: TRBJ2-7
v_call: TRBV18
d_call: TRBD2
cdr3_length: 14
clone_size: .
cdr3_nt: TGTGCCAGCTCACTGACTAGCGGGAAGGACGAGCAGTACTTC
cdr3_aa: CASSLTSGKDEQYF

j_call: TRBJ2-1
v_call: TRBV11-3
d_call: TRBD2
cdr3_length: 15
clone_size: .
cdr3_nt: TGTGCCAGCAGTATTAGCGGGGGGTATTACAATGAGCAGTTCTTC
cdr3_aa: CASSISGGYYNEQFF

j_call: TRBJ2-2
v_call: TRBV7-9
d_call: .
cdr3_length: 14
clone_size: .
cdr3_nt: TGTGCCAGCAGCTTTGCAGGGGCCCCCGGGGAGCTGTTTTTT
cdr3_aa: CASSFAGAPGELFF

j_call: TRBJ2-3
v_call: TRBV5-4
d_call: .
cdr3_length: 15
clone_size: .
cdr3_nt: TGTGCCAGCAGCCTTCCAAAGGGACTCACAGATACGCAGTATTTT
cdr3_aa: CASSLPKGLTDTQYF

j_call: TRBJ1-3
v_call: TRBV5-8
d_call: TRBD1
cdr3_length: 16
clone_size: .
cdr3_nt: TGTGCCAGCAGCGTCAGGGGGAAGAGCTCTGGAAACACCATATATTTT
cdr3_aa: CASSVRGKSSGNTIYF

j_call: TRBJ1-5
v_call: TRBV4-3
d_call: .
cdr3_length: 13
clone_size: .
cdr3_nt: TGCGCCAGCAGCCAAGGTCCAATTCAGCCCCAGCATTTT
cdr3_aa: CASSQGPIQPQHF

j_call: TRBJ1-2
v_call: TRBV6-5
d_call: TRBD1
cdr3_length: 16
clone_size: .
cdr3_nt: TGTGCCAGCAGTTACACAGATCCGGGACAGGGTTACGGCTACACCTTC
cdr3_aa: CASSYTDPGQGYGYTF

j_call: TRBJ1-3
v_call: TRBV10-3
d_call: .
cdr3_length: 13
clone_size: many
cdr3_nt: TGTGCCACCCGTGACAGCTCTGGAAACACCATATATTTT
cdr3_aa: CATRDSSGNTIYF

j_call: TRBJ1-6
v_call: TRBV5-4
d_call: .
cdr3_length: 14
clone_size: .
cdr3_nt: TGTGCCAGCAGCTTGGACGGGAATAATTCACCCCTCCACTTT
cdr3_aa: CASSLDGNNSPLHF

j_call: TRBJ1-6
v_call: TRBV6-6
d_call: TRBD1
cdr3_length: 15
clone_size: .
cdr3_nt: TGTGCCAGCAGTTACGGCAGGGGGAATAATTCACCCCTCCACTTT
cdr3_aa: CASSYGRGNNSPLHF

j_call: TRBJ1-4
v_call: TRBV15
d_call: .
cdr3_length: 16
clone_size: .
cdr3_nt: TGTGCCACCAGCAGAGATGTGGGGGCCTTTAATGAAAAACTGTTTTTT
cdr3_aa: CATSRDVGAFNEKLFF

j_call: TRBJ1-5
v_call: TRBV5-6
d_call: .
cdr3_length: 13
clone_size: .
cdr3_nt: TGTGCCAGCAGCCTTAGGAGGGGACAGCCCCAGCATTTT
cdr3_aa: CASSLRRGQPQHF

j_call: TRBJ1-1
v_call: TRBV2
d_call: TRBD1
cdr3_length: 12
clone_size: once
cdr3_nt: TGTGCCAGCAGTACCTCTAGGACAGGGGAGATGTTT
cdr3_aa: CASSTSRTGEMF

j_call: TRBJ1-2
v_call: TRBV24-1
d_call: TRBD1
cdr3_length: 14
clone_size: .
cdr3_nt: TGTGCCACCAGTGATGCACAGGGGGCTAAGGGCTACACCTTC
cdr3_aa: CATSDAQGAKGYTF

j_call: TRBJ1-4
v_call: TRBV4-3
d_call: .
cdr3_length: 16
clone_size: .
cdr3_nt: TGCGCCAGCAGCCAAGCTACACAGGGAATTAACGAAAAACTGTTTTTT
cdr3_aa: CASSQATQGINEKLFF

j_call: TRBJ2-2
v_call: TRBV3-1/TRBV3-2
d_call: TRBD2
cdr3_length: 15
clone_size: .
cdr3_nt: TGTGCCAGCAGCCATAGCGGGAGGAACACCGGGGAGCTGTTTTTT
cdr3_aa: CASSHSGRNTGELFF

j_call: TRBJ2-2
v_call: TRBV9
d_call: TRBD2
cdr3_length: 15
clone_size: .
cdr3_nt: TGTGCCAGCAGCTCGGGACTAGCGTCTACCGGGGAGCTGTTTTTT
cdr3_aa: CASSSGLASTGELFF

j_call: TRBJ2-7
v_call: TRBV6-5
d_call: .
cdr3_length: 15
clone_size: .
cdr3_nt: TGTGCCAGCAGTTACTCGACAGTTCGTCCCTACGAGCAGTACTTC
cdr3_aa: CASSYSTVRPYEQYF

j_call: TRBJ2-6
v_call: TRBV9
d_call: .
cdr3_length: 15
clone_size: .
cdr3_nt: TGTGCCAGCAGCGTACCAGGGACTGGGGCCAACGTCCTGACTTTC
cdr3_aa: CASSVPGTGANVLTF

j_call: TRBJ2-1
v_call: TRBV28
d_call: .
cdr3_length: 13
clone_size: .
cdr3_nt: TGTGCCAGCAGTTTTGGAAGGGGGAATGAGCAGTTCTTC
cdr3_aa: CASSFGRGNEQFF

j_call: TRBJ2-1
v_call: TRBV7-3
d_call: .
cdr3_length: 16
clone_size: once
cdr3_nt: TGTGCCAGCAGCTTAAACCCCCAGGGGCAAAGGAATGAGCAGTTCTTC
cdr3_aa: CASSLNPQGQRNEQFF

j_call: TRBJ1-1
v_call: TRBV7-2
d_call: .
cdr3_length: 14
clone_size: .
cdr3_nt: TGTGCCAGCAGCTACCTAGGGGGGAACACTGAAGCTTTCTTT
cdr3_aa: CASSYLGGNTEAFF

j_call: TRBJ1-1
v_call: TRBV6-5
d_call: .
cdr3_length: 16
clone_size: .
cdr3_nt: TGTGCCAGCAGTTACTCGGTTGCACAGTTGAACACTGAAGCTTTCTTT
cdr3_aa: CASSYSVAQLNTEAFF

j_call: TRBJ1-5
v_call: TRBV27
d_call: .
cdr3_length: 15
clone_size: .
cdr3_nt: TGTGCCAGCAGTTATCAGGGGTTAGGCAATCAGCCCCAGCATTTT
cdr3_aa: CASSYQGLGNQPQHF

j_call: TRBJ2-3
v_call: TRBV7-9
d_call: .
cdr3_length: 17
clone_size: .
cdr3_nt: TGTGCCAGCAGCTTAGCCTCAGGGGGAGGTTCAACAGATACGCAGTATTTT
cdr3_aa: CASSLASGGGSTDTQYF

j_call: TRBJ2-2
v_call: TRBV2
d_call: .
cdr3_length: 15
clone_size: .
cdr3_nt: TGTGCCAGCAGCCTAAAGCCATCGAACACCGGGGAGCTGTTTTTT
cdr3_aa: CASSLKPSNTGELFF

j_call: TRBJ1-1
v_call: TRBV15
d_call: .
cdr3_length: 14
clone_size: .
cdr3_nt: TGTGCCACCAGCCAAGGTCGGGTGAACACTGAAGCTTTCTTT
cdr3_aa: CATSQGRVNTEAFF

j_call: TRBJ2-7
v_call: TRBV28
d_call: TRBD2
cdr3_length: 17
clone_size: .
cdr3_nt: TGTGCCAGCAAAACTCACCCTGGGACTAGGATCTCTCACGAGCAGTACTTC
cdr3_aa: CASKTHPGTRISHEQYF

j_call: TRBJ1-2
v_call: TRBV12-3/TRBV12-4
d_call: .
cdr3_length: 13
clone_size: .
cdr3_nt: TGTGCCAGCAGTTTGCGGGGACTCGGTGGCTACACCTTC
cdr3_aa: CASSLRGLGGYTF

j_call: TRBJ2-1
v_call: TRBV7-3
d_call: TRBD2
cdr3_length: 14
clone_size: .
cdr3_nt: TGTGCCAGCAGCTTAACCGGGAGGGCCCCCGAACAGTTCTTC
cdr3_aa: CASSLTGRAPEQFF

j_call: TRBJ2-7
v_call: TRBV7-2
d_call: TRBD1
cdr3_length: 14
clone_size: .
cdr3_nt: TGTGCCAGCAGCTTTGACGGGACAGCGTACGAGCAGTACTTC
cdr3_aa: CASSFDGTAYEQYF

j_call: TRBJ2-7
v_call: TRBV5-4
d_call: .
cdr3_length: 15
clone_size: .
cdr3_nt: TGTGCCAGCAGCATTAATAGCGGTCACTCCTACGAGCAGTACTTC
cdr3_aa: CASSINSGHSYEQYF

j_call: TRBJ2-3
v_call: TRBV7-2
d_call: .
cdr3_length: 14
clone_size: .
cdr3_nt: TGTGCCAGCATCATCATGGCGGGCACAGATACGCAGTATTTT
cdr3_aa: CASIIMAGTDTQYF

j_call: TRBJ1-1
v_call: TRBV18
d_call: TRBD1
cdr3_length: 16
clone_size: .
cdr3_nt: TGTGCCAGCTCACCACGTCAGGGGGCCCGGGCCCCTGAAGCTTTCTTT
cdr3_aa: CASSPRQGARAPEAFF

j_call: TRBJ2-2
v_call: TRBV7-2
d_call: TRBD2
cdr3_length: 16
clone_size: .
cdr3_nt: TGTGCCAGCGAGCAGCGGGGGGGCGAGGGCACCGGGGAGCTGTTTTTT
cdr3_aa: CASEQRGGEGTGELFF

j_call: TRBJ2-3
v_call: TRBV7-2
d_call: TRBD2
cdr3_length: 16
clone_size: .
cdr3_nt: TGTGCCAGCAGCTTGCACGGGACTAGCGGCTTAAATACGCAGTATTTT
cdr3_aa: CASSLHGTSGLNTQYF

j_call: TRBJ1-2
v_call: TRBV6-5
d_call: TRBD1
cdr3_length: 16
clone_size: once
cdr3_nt: TGTGCCAGCAGTTACACCGCCTCCGGGACAGGGGGCGGCTACACCTTC
cdr3_aa: CASSYTASGTGGGYTF

j_call: TRBJ1-6
v_call: TRBV30
d_call: .
cdr3_length: 18
clone_size: .
cdr3_nt: TGTGCCTGGAGTGTACCTCAATGGAGGTCGTCTTATAATTCACCCCTCCACTTT
cdr3_aa: CAWSVPQWRSSYNSPLHF

j_call: TRBJ1-2
v_call: TRBV16
d_call: .
cdr3_length: 14
clone_size: .
cdr3_nt: TGTGCCAGCAGCCCCGAGGAGGGGACTTATGGCTACACCTTC
cdr3_aa: CASSPEEGTYGYTF

j_call: TRBJ1-5
v_call: TRBV7-2
d_call: .
cdr3_length: 15
clone_size: .
cdr3_nt: TGTGCCAGCAGCTTAGGGCAGGGGAGCAATCAGCCCCAGCATTTT
cdr3_aa: CASSLGQGSNQPQHF

j_call: TRBJ2-5
v_call: TRBV18
d_call: .
cdr3_length: 14
clone_size: .
cdr3_nt: TGTGCCAGCTCACCACCGGGGGGGGCAAAGACCCAGTACTTC
cdr3_aa: CASSPPGGAKTQYF

j_call: TRBJ1-4
v_call: TRBV27
d_call: .
cdr3_length: 16
clone_size: .
cdr3_nt: TGTGCCAGCAGTGCCCATGACACTGCAACTAATGAAAAACTGTTTTTT
cdr3_aa: CASSAHDTATNEKLFF

j_call: TRBJ2-7
v_call: TRBV3-1/TRBV3-2
d_call: .
cdr3_length: 15
clone_size: .
cdr3_nt: TGTGCCAGCAGCCAAGAGGGGGCTAGAGCCAGCGAGCAGTACTTC
cdr3_aa: CASSQEGARASEQYF

j_call: TRBJ1-5
v_call: TRBV6-6
d_call: TRBD1
cdr3_length: 16
clone_size: .
cdr3_nt: TGTGCCAGCAGTATCCCGACAGGGGCTAGCAATCAGCCCCAGCATTTT
cdr3_aa: CASSIPTGASNQPQHF

j_call: TRBJ2-1
v_call: TRBV6-5
d_call: .
cdr3_length: 15
clone_size: once
cdr3_nt: TGTGCCAGCAGTTACTCAGGGGACACCTACAATGAGCAGTTCTTC
cdr3_aa: CASSYSGDTYNEQFF

j_call: TRBJ1-5
v_call: TRBV5-5
d_call: TRBD1
cdr3_length: 15
clone_size: .
cdr3_nt: TGTGCCAGCAGCCCTACCGGGACAGATAATCAGCCCCAGCATTTT
cdr3_aa: CASSPTGTDNQPQHF

j_call: TRBJ2-7
v_call: TRBV7-8
d_call: .
cdr3_length: 14
clone_size: .
cdr3_nt: TGTGCCAGCAGCTTAGGCCCTCCCCGGTACGAGCAGTACTTC
cdr3_aa: CASSLGPPRYEQYF

j_call: TRBJ2-7
v_call: TRBV5-5
d_call: TRBD1
cdr3_length: 15
clone_size: few
cdr3_nt: TGTGCCAGCAGAGATTACAGGGGGAACTCCTACGAGCAGTACTTC
cdr3_aa: CASRDYRGNSYEQYF

j_call: TRBJ2-1
v_call: TRBV4-1
d_call: TRBD2
cdr3_length: 17
clone_size: .
cdr3_nt: TGCGCCAGCAGCCAACCAAAATCCGGGACTAGCAGGTACGAGCAGTTCTTC
cdr3_aa: CASSQPKSGTSRYEQFF